This T cell receptor (beta chain) was documented in a study of cytomegalovirus exposure and HLA in healthy donors. The CDR3 spans 17 residues. With V trimmed by 0 bases and J by 12 bases, 18 bases remained unmatched. Per the germline V gene, CDR1 is SGDLS and CDR2 is YYNGEE. The table lists this clone with a few counts. The assay was immunoSEQ multiplex PCR, and TCRdb's table has in-frame clones only and misses some. The table includes about 360,000 clones, just over 85% detected once. Specimen: PBMCs. The chain employs TRBV9 and TRBJ2-1, with 7 bases aligning to TRBD2. The receptor comes from a woman aged 18-29 years in good health and CMV-seronegative. The CDR3 DNA is TGTGCCAGCAGCGTAGATCCAAGCGGGACGGTGGATCCTCGGCAGTTCTTC. It specifies CASSVDPSGTVDPRQFF.